The clone carrying this T cell receptor (beta chain) was recorded only once. TCRdb independently ran MiXCR on the RACE reads; one entry per CDR3 protein. The sample shows around 110,000 distinct CDR3 sequences, roughly 12% of them seen only once. Germline lookup yields CDR1 MNHEY and CDR2 SVGEGT. V was pared by 3 bases and J by 5 bases, with 4 bases of the junction left unmatched. This CDR3 has 14 amino acids. Indicated time point: patch test 1, 2 weeks after DPC sensitization. The treatment was: therapeutic diphenylcyclopropenone sensitization with weekly scalp DPC. Unfractionated whole blood was the source from which total RNA was extracted. The sample comes from a study of human T cells and chemical hapten exposure. Study-wide context: Patches that contained 0.01% DPC were applied to the upper back and read at 6 days.

J is TRBJ2-1 and V is TRBV6-2 or TRBV6-3, with TRBD2 identical over 7 bases. The clonotype was recovered from a woman between 50 and 59 years old with alopecia areata. Some clones in this sample may be carry-over from other donors' samples. The specimen comprised whole blood, sampled in connection with sensitization to the hapten diphenylcyclopropenone (DPC). The CDR3 coding sequence is TGTGCCAGCAGTTATCCGACTAGCAACAATGAGCAGTTCTTC. Translating gives CASSYPTSNNEQFF.